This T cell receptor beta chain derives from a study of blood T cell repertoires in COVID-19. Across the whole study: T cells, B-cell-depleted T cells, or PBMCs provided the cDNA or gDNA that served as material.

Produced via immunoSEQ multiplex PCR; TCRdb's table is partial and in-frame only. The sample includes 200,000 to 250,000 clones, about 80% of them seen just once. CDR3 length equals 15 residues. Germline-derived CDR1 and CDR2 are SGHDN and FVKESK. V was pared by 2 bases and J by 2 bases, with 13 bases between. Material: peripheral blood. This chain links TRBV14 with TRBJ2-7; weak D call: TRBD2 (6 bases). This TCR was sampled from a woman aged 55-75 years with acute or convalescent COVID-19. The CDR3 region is CASSQYWSGAYEQYF. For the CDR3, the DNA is TGTGCCAGCAGCCAATACTGGTCGGGGGCCTACGAGCAGTACTTC.